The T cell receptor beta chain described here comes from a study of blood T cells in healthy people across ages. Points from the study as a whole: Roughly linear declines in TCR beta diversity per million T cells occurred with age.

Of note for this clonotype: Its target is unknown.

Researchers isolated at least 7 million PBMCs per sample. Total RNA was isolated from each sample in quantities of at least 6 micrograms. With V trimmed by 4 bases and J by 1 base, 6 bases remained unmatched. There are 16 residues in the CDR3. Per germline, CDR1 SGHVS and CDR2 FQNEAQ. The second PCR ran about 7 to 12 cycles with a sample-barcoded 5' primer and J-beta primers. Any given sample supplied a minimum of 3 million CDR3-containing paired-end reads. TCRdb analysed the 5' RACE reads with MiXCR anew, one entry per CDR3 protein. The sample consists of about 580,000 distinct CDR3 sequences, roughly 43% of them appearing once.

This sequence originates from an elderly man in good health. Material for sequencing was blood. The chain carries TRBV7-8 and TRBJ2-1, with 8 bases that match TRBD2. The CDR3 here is CASSSTTSESYNEQFF. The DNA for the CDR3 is TGTGCCAGCAGCTCTACGACTAGCGAATCCTACAATGAGCAGTTCTTC.